This passage covers 29 T cell receptor beta chains from one sample sequenced in a study of T cell clonality in common variable immunodeficiency. Profiled with immunoSEQ multiplex PCR; TCRdb holds only in-frame clones, not every one. Singletons are absent from the sample, which has tens of thousands of clones. Material for sequencing was peripheral blood mononuclear cells. These receptors all stem from a person between 18 and 75 years old in good health.

In this sample, this clone turned up many times. This CDR3 reads CAWVLAGVPPYEQYF. The covered CDR3 bases are TGTGCCTGGGTTCTAGCGGGAGTTCCACCCTACGAG. The chain links TRBV30 to TRBJ2-7, with TRBD2 matching over 10 bases. Read data end 3 residues before the CDR3 end; the end is taken from the germline J gene. Trimming cost V 5 bases and J 2 bases; bases outside gene matches: 9. Germline assignment: CDR1 GTSNPN and CDR2 SVGIG (reference sequence). The length of the CDR3 is 15 residues.

This clone was seen at least ten times. The observed sequence ends 3 residues before the CDR3 terminus, with the missing tail filled in from the germline J gene. The V and J genes are TRBV7-2 and TRBJ2-1; D remains ambiguous. This CDR3 spans 14 amino acids. In germline, CDR1 is SGHTA, CDR2 FQGNSA. V was cut by 4 bases and J by 7 bases, with 14 bases left in between. CDR3 amino acids: CASSSLPTPNEQFF. The sequenced CDR3 bases are TGTGCCAGCAGCTCCCTGCCGACTCCAAATGAG. The entire variable domain, with the rest obtained from reference TRBV7-2 and TRBJ2-1, is as follows: GAGVSQSPSNKVTEKGKDVELRCDPISGHTALYWYRQSLGQGLEFLIYFQGNSAPDKSGLPSDRFSAERTGGSVSTLTIQRTQQEDSAVYLCASSSLPTPNEQFFGPGTRLTVL.

In this sample, this clone turned up many times. The read ends 3 residues shy of where the CDR3 ends; the end is completed using the germline J gene. This chain joins TRBV5-5 and TRBJ2-7, with D perhaps TRBD1 (5 bases). Germline loops: CDR1 SGHKS, CDR2 YYEKEE (reference sequence). Trimming removed 0 bases from V and 2 bases from J, with 9 bases in between. There are 14 residues in the CDR3. The CDR3 loop is CASSLGLQAYEQYF. CDR3 DNA (partial): TGTGCCAGCAGCTTGGGGTTACAGGCCTACGAG. The whole variable domain, remainder taken from reference TRBV5-5 and TRBJ2-7, is DAGVTQSPTHLIKTRGQQVTLRCSPISGHKSVSWYQQVLGQGPQFIFQYYEKEERGRGNFPDRFSARQFPNYSSELNVNALLLGDSALYLCASSLGLQAYEQYFGPGTRLTVT.

Many counts were recorded for this clone. The sequence runs out 3 residues before the end of the CDR3; the remainder is reconstructed from the germline J gene. The V gene is TRBV18, the J gene TRBJ2-2; 9 bases match TRBD1. Looked up from germline, CDR1 is KGHSH and CDR2 is LQKENI. The CDR3 is 14 amino acids. CDR3 loop: CASCRDRANEKLFF. The sequenced part of the CDR3 DNA is TGTGCCAGCTGCCGGGACAGGGCAAATGAAAAG.

This clone showed up many times. The read finishes 3 residues shy of the CDR3 end, and the germline J gene is used to complete it. The genes are TRBV20-1 and TRBJ2-5; 9 bases fit TRBD2. This CDR3 region has 18 residues. Germline V gives CDR1 DFQATT, CDR2 SNEGSKA (reference sequence). J was trimmed by 2 bases and V by 0 bases; bases with no gene match: 13. The covered CDR3 bases are TGCAGTGCTAGAGAAGTAAAAGCGGGGGGTACAGGGCAAGAGACC. It is translated as CSAREVKAGGTGQET. Given in full, the CDR3 is CSAREVKAGGTGQETQYF.

Concerning this clone: Sequencing ends 3 residues short of the CDR3 end; the germline J gene provides the rest. The genes are TRBV19 and TRBJ1-1; possibly TRBD1 for D (5 bases). Germline V gene sequence: CDR1 LNHDA, CDR2 SQIVND (reference sequence). The CDR3 runs 12 residues. Incomplete CDR3 DNA: TGTGCCGGGGGGGGATTTGGCCAGCAG. It encodes CAGGGFGQQ. The CDR3 as a whole reads CAGGGFGQQAFF.

The table lists this clone with many counts. With the read ending 3 residues before the CDR3 end, the germline J gene is used to fill in that end. The V gene is TRBV4-2, the J gene TRBJ2-1, with 11 nucleotides matching TRBD1. V shed 1 base and J 5 bases; nucleotides not matched to a gene: 1. The CDR3 is 15 residues long. CDR1 is LGHNA, CDR2 YNFKEQ, per germline. The chain's CDR3 is CASSQGTGGHNEQFF. CDR3 DNA (partial): TGTGCCAGCAGCCAAGGGACAGGGGGCCACAATGAG.

The table lists this clone with many counts. The read falls 3 residues short of the CDR3 end, and the missing part is taken from the germline J gene. The chain carries TRBV29-1 and TRBJ2-5, with D possibly being TRBD2 (5 bases). Germline V gene sequence: CDR1 SQVTM, CDR2 ANQGSEA. The germline V and J ends were trimmed by 6 bases and 5 bases, with 22 bases remaining between them. The CDR3 extends over 15 amino acids. The covered CDR3 bases are TGCAGCGTAAGCGCCGGGGTACCTTACGGGGAGACC. This translates into CSVSAGVPYGET. The whole CDR3 is CSVSAGVPYGETQYF. Full variable domain (outside the CDR3, taken from reference TRBV29-1 and TRBJ2-5): SAVISQKPSRDICQRGTSLTIQCQVDSQVTMMFWYRQQPGQSLTLIATANQGSEATYESGFVIDKFPISRPNLTFSTLTVSNMSPEDSSIYLCSVSAGVPYGETQYFGPGTRLLVL.

At least ten counts were recorded for this clone. The read ends 3 residues shy of where the CDR3 ends; the end is completed using the germline J gene. This chain joins TRBV5-4 and TRBJ2-2; 10 nucleotides align to TRBD2. Germline V gene lookup returns CDR1 SGHNT and CDR2 YYREEE (reference sequence). J was trimmed by 7 bases and V by 1 base; bases with no gene match: 7. CDR3 length: 16 amino acids. CDR3: CASSLPAGGPDGELFF. The covered CDR3 bases are TGTGCCAGCAGCTTGCCAGCGGGGGGGCCTGACGGGGAG.

This clone was seen repeatedly, ten times or more. The read finishes 3 residues shy of the CDR3 end, and the germline J gene is used to complete it. The chain has TRBV30 and TRBJ1-4; D call uncertain. The CDR3 has 12 residues. V lost 2 bases, J lost 7 bases, and 8 bases lay in between. Germline-derived CDR1 and CDR2 are GTSNPN and SVGIG (reference sequence). The CDR3 region is CAWSPTGEKLFF. CDR3 DNA, as far as it was read: TGTGCCTGGAGTCCGACGGGTGAAAAA.

The sample holds many counts of this clone. The DNA ends 3 residues before the CDR3 does, and the rest of the CDR3 is filled in from the germline J gene. This chain joins TRBV29-1 and TRBJ2-1; D is perhaps TRBD1 (5 bases). With 7 bases removed from V and 0 bases from J, the gap between germline ends came to 13 bases. This CDR3 has 14 residues. Germline V lookup: CDR1 SQVTM, CDR2 ANQGSEA. The CDR3 loop is CSALTDSSYNEQFF. CDR3 DNA (partial): TGCAGCGCCCTTACCGACAGCTCCTACAATGAG.

This clone was observed at least ten times. With the read ending 3 residues before the CDR3 end, the germline J gene is used to fill in that end. The genes are TRBV5-1 and TRBJ1-1, with D tentatively TRBD1 (5 bases). Germline loops: CDR1 SGHRS, CDR2 YFSETQ. The CDR3 is 14 residues long. The V and J ends lost 2 bases and 7 bases respectively, with 15 bases between them. The sequenced CDR3 bases are TGCGCCAGCAGCTTTCCGGACACCAGAGGTGAA. Its protein is CASSFPDTRGE. The full CDR3 protein reads CASSFPDTRGEAFF.

In this sample, this clone turned up a few times. The CDR3 goes on 3 residues after the read ends, and that part is filled in from the germline J gene. The chain couples TRBV10-3 to TRBJ2-5; D gene unclear. CDR1 is ENHRY and CDR2 is SYGVKD in the germline V gene. V shed 4 bases and J shed 2 bases, with 8 bases lying between them. This CDR3 has 13 residues. The CDR3 bases that were read are TGTGCCATCAGTGGCGGAGCTCAAGAGACC. This translates into CAISGGAQET. The whole CDR3 region reads CAISGGAQETQYF.

This clone has at least ten counts. The read is 3 residues too short to cover the CDR3 end, so that end is filled in from the germline J gene. Other DNA sequences in the sample encode the same CDR3. The J gene is TRBJ1-1, the V gene TRBV6-2 or TRBV6-3; D not resolved. Trimming took 4 bases from V and 5 from J, leaving 8 bases between them. The CDR3 contains 12 residues. Germline CDR1 reads MNHEY; CDR2 reads SVGEGT. The CDR3 bases that were read are TGTGCCAGCAGTTCCCCGCGGACTGAA. Amino acids: CASSSPRTE. The whole CDR3 protein reads CASSSPRTEAFF.

This clone showed up many times. Read sequence stops 3 residues before the CDR3 end, and the germline J gene provides the missing end. J is TRBJ2-1 and V is TRBV19; TRBD2 aligns across 8 bases. The CDR3 runs to 17 residues. Germline CDR1 reads LNHDA; CDR2 reads SQIVND (reference sequence). Unmatched junction bases numbered 12, after V lost 1 base and J lost 7 bases. The covered CDR3 bases are TGTGCCAGTAGTATAGCTAGCGGGCGCCCTAAGGGGAATGAG. Protein sequence: CASSIASGRPKGNE. The entire CDR3 protein reads CASSIASGRPKGNEQFF.

Ten or more counts support this clone. The CDR3 goes on 3 residues after the read ends, and that part is filled in from the germline J gene. The rearrangement links TRBV19 to TRBJ1-2; maybe TRBD1 (6 bases). Germline values: CDR1 LNHDA, CDR2 SQIVND (reference sequence). Trimming left V 10 bases short and J 3 bases short, with 12 bases between. The CDR3 runs 12 residues. CDR3 DNA (partial): TGTGCCACGTACAGGGTGGACTATGGC. Protein sequence: CATYRVDYG. The CDR3 in full is CATYRVDYGYTF.

This clone was observed many times. The observed sequence ends 3 residues before the CDR3 terminus, with the missing tail filled in from the germline J gene. This sequence joins TRBV12-3 or TRBV12-4 and TRBJ2-7, with D possibly being TRBD1 (6 bases). The CDR3 has 14 amino acids. Deletions cut 1 base from V and 5 bases from J, with 12 bases between. CDR3 sequence: CASSLVGATNEQYF. Incomplete CDR3 DNA: TGTGCCAGCAGTTTAGTGGGGGCAACGAACGAG.

This clone occurred many times. Coverage ceases 3 residues before the CDR3 finishes, and the germline J gene fills in the end. This chain uses TRBV7-2 with TRBJ1-2, with D perhaps matching TRBD1 (6 bases). Per the germline V gene, CDR1 is SGHTA and CDR2 is FQGNSA. This CDR3 region has 13 residues. Trimming shortened V by 5 bases and J by 5 bases, and 12 bases separated the two germline ends. The CDR3 bases that were read are TGTGCCAGCAGCGACAGGCTCGGGTATGGC. Its translation is CASSDRLGYG. The entire CDR3 sequence reads CASSDRLGYGYTF.

In this sample, this clone turned up many times. The missing CDR3 end, 3 residues past where the read stops, is filled in from the germline J gene. V and J are TRBV12-3 or TRBV12-4 and TRBJ2-1; perhaps TRBD2 as D (6 bases). The CDR3 sequence is 14 residues long. Trimming took 5 bases from V and 7 from J, leaving 15 bases between them. The DNA read from the CDR3 is TGTGCCAGCAGTCTGTCGGGAGCGGTGAATGAG. Protein: CASSLSGAVNE. The whole CDR3 region reads CASSLSGAVNEQFF.

This clone was observed many times. The CDR3 end is not reached by the read, which stops 3 residues before it; the germline J gene fills it in. V gene TRBV5-6 combines with J gene TRBJ2-1, with D possibly matching TRBD2 (5 bases). Trimming cost V 4 bases and J 2 bases, with 7 bases left between them. There are 13 residues in the CDR3. CDR1 and CDR2 from the germline V gene are SGHDT and YYEEEE. CDR3 bases read: TGTGCCAGCAGCCAACTAGCCTACAATGAG. Residues: CASSQLAYNE. The CDR3, in full, reads CASSQLAYNEQFF.

This clone occurred a few times. The sequenced fragment ends 3 residues before the CDR3 boundary, so the rest is inferred from the germline J gene. This sequence joins TRBV20-1 and TRBJ1-1, with 9 bases identical to TRBD1. CDR1 DFQATT and CDR2 SNEGSKA come from the germline V gene (reference sequence). Germline trimming cut 5 bases from V and 4 bases from J; bases unmatched to any gene: 5. This CDR3 region has 13 residues. The CDR3 bases that were read are TGCAGTGCTGGCAGGGACAGGGCCACTGAA. It yields the protein CSAGRDRATE. The full CDR3 is CSAGRDRATEAFF.

On this clone: The DNA ends 3 residues before the CDR3 does, and the rest of the CDR3 is filled in from the germline J gene. This chain links TRBV19 with TRBJ1-1; 7 bases fit TRBD1. The CDR3 totals 14 residues. The germline V gene encodes CDR1 LNHDA and CDR2 SQIVND (reference sequence). V dropped 6 bases and J dropped 4; count of bases not matched to a gene: 8. CDR3 sequence: CASSPTTGITEAFF. The part of the CDR3 DNA that was read is TGTGCCAGTAGCCCTACGACAGGGATCACTGAA.

This clone has at least ten counts. The read ends 3 residues shy of where the CDR3 ends; the end is completed using the germline J gene. The chain has TRBV20-1 and TRBJ1-4, with a possible D match to TRBD1 (5 bases). V lost 4 bases and J 0 bases, leaving 12 bases between the germline ends. Per the germline V gene, CDR1 is DFQATT and CDR2 is SNEGSKA (reference sequence). The CDR3 spans 15 residues. CDR3 DNA (partial): TGCAGTGCTACCCTCGACAGTGCAACTAATGAAAAA. As protein: CSATLDSATNEK. Given in full, the CDR3 is CSATLDSATNEKLFF.

This clone was observed at least ten times. The CDR3 end is not reached by the read, which stops 3 residues before it; the germline J gene fills it in. The V call is TRBV7-3, the J call TRBJ1-4; 7 bases line up with TRBD1. This CDR3 comprises 15 residues. Germline V gives CDR1 SGHTA, CDR2 FQGTGA. V lost 5 bases and J lost 10; bases outside the gene matches: 13. The CDR3 sequence is CASSHHRGFPGKLFF. The part of the CDR3 DNA that was read is TGTGCCAGCAGCCACCACAGGGGATTTCCAGGAAAA.

This clone was recorded at least ten times. The CDR3 end lies 3 residues beyond the end of the read and is filled in from the germline J gene. This rearrangement joins TRBV18 to TRBJ2-3; TRBD2 matches at 9 bases. In germline, CDR1 is KGHSH, CDR2 LQKENI. The CDR3 runs 15 residues. V was clipped by 6 bases and J by 6 bases; unmatched bases: 10. The part of the CDR3 DNA that was read is TGTGCCAGCTCCAATAGCGGGGGCGCCAGCGATACG. Protein: CASSNSGGASDT. The full-length CDR3 reads as CASSNSGGASDTQYF.

This clone came up many times. Here the CDR3 reads CASSVGLSTDTQYF. Incomplete CDR3 DNA: TGTGCCAGCAGCGTAGGACTCAGCACAGATACG. The chain combines TRBV5-6 with TRBJ2-3, with a tentative D call TRBD2 (5 bases). The CDR3 end lies 3 residues beyond the end of the read and is filled in from the germline J gene. The germline CDR1 and CDR2 sequences are SGHDT and YYEEEE. Deletions cut 4 bases from V and 0 bases from J, with 9 bases between. This CDR3 spans 14 amino acids.

On this clone: The DNA ends 3 residues before the CDR3 does, and the rest of the CDR3 is filled in from the germline J gene. This rearrangement joins TRBV13 to TRBJ2-7; D is perhaps TRBD2 (6 bases). The V end lost 5 bases, the J end lost 5 bases, and 16 bases lay between the germline ends. Germline V gene lookup returns CDR1 PRHDT and CDR2 FYEKMQ (reference sequence). This CDR3 is built from 14 residues. The CDR3 bases that were read are TGTGCCAGCAGCCCCCGGTTGGGCGGGGACGAG. Its translation: CASSPRLGGDE. The full-length CDR3 reads as CASSPRLGGDEQYF.

In its sample, this clone was seen many times. Read sequence stops 3 residues before the CDR3 end, and the germline J gene provides the missing end. The chain combines TRBV30 with TRBJ2-7; D is uncertain. The CDR3 sequence is 11 residues long. Deletions cut 5 bases from V and 0 bases from J, with 5 bases between. Germline V gives CDR1 GTSNPN, CDR2 SVGIG (reference sequence). CDR3 in amino acids: CAWQISYEQYF. The CDR3 bases that were read are TGTGCCTGGCAAATCTCCTACGAG. Full variable domain (remainder filled in from reference TRBV30 and TRBJ2-7): SQTIHQWPATLVQPVGSPLSLECTVEGTSNPNLYWYRQAAGRGLQLLFYSVGIGQISSEVPQNLSASRPQDRQFILSSKKLLLSDSGFYLCAWQISYEQYFGPGTRLTVT.

This clone was counted at least ten times. The read terminates 3 residues before the CDR3 end, so the remaining end is supplied by the germline J gene. The chain is built from TRBV9 and TRBJ2-2; TRBD1 matches 12 bases. The germline CDR1 and CDR2 sequences are SGDLS and YYNGEE. This CDR3 has 17 amino acids. CDR3 bases read: TGTGCCAGCAGCGTGGGACAGGGGGCGGCTGGGGCCAACGTG. This encodes CASSVGQGAAGANV. The full CDR3 protein reads CASSVGQGAAGANVLFF.